One T cell receptor beta chain is described in this entry. CDR1 and CDR2 from the germline V gene are SGHKS and YYEKEE (reference sequence). The CDR3 has 14 residues. V lost 4 bases to trimming and J lost 3 bases; unmatched junction nucleotides: 6. TCRdb itself ran the 5' RACE reads through MiXCR, one entry per CDR3 protein. This sample yields 95,000 to 150,000 distinct CDR3 sequences, of which 15% are seen a single time; approximately 39% belongs to the top ten. These data are taken from a study of T cells after yellow fever vaccination. Sequences were derived from CD8+ T cells sorted from PBMCs, sampled 5 days after the yellow fever booster vaccination. V gene TRBV5-5 combines with J gene TRBJ2-7, with TRBD1 identical over 8 bases. The TCR sequence derives from a man between 18 and 29 years old who received the YFV17D yellow fever vaccine. The chain's CDR3 is CASSLGQGYYEQYV. For the CDR3, the DNA is TGTGCCAGCAGCCTCGGACAGGGCTACTACGAGCAGTACGTC.